The TCR beta chain under discussion was sequenced for a study of Graves' ophthalmopathy and Graves' hyperthyroidism. Exclusion covered patients with other autoimmune diseases or uncontrolled infections (as well as pregnancy or lactation). Orbital computed tomography, together with clinical symptoms, serum thyroxine, TRAb and thyroid ultrasound, was used for diagnosis. The CDR3 covers 14 residues. V was clipped by 6 bases and J by 7 bases; unmatched bases: 8. Amplified TCR beta CDR3 regions were obtained using RNA transcripts as template. In the first round, RT-PCR was carried out with HTBI primers, and a multiplex PCR formed the second round. TCRdb re-analysed the multiplex PCR reads in MiXCR, keeping a single row per CDR3 protein. The top ten clones hold roughly 9.8% of a sample with about 480,000 distinct CDR3 sequences, 14% of them seen once. At least ten counts were recorded for this clonotype. Its antigen remains unidentified.

Whole-study findings and limits: With approximately 88% sensitivity and approximately 80% specificity, a 13-signature model separated ophthalmopathy from stable hyperthyroidism. The blood repertoire also included most expanded thyroid clonotypes above 0.001 frequency.

This TCR was recovered from a woman in her 30s with Graves' ophthalmopathy. The rearrangement joins TRBV12-3 or TRBV12-4 to TRBJ2-5, with 10 nucleotides matching TRBD1. Sequenced: blood. The CDR3 DNA sequence: TGTGCCAGCAGCCTGGGACAGGGGAGGGGGACCCAGTACTTC. Residues: CASSLGQGRGTQYF.